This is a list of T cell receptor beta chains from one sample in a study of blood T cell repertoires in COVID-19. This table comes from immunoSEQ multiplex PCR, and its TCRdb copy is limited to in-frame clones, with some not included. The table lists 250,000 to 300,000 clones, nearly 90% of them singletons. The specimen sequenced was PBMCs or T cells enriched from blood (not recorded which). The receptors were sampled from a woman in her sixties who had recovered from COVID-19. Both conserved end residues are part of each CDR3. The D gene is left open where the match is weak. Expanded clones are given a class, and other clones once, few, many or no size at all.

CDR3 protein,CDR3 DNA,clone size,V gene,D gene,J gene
CASSQDRGLIRLTEAFF,TGCGCCAGCAGCCAGGACAGGGGGCTCATCCGTCTCACTGAAGCTTTCTTT,NA,TRBV4-1,TRBD1,TRBJ1-1
CASSLTDENTEAFF,TGCGCCAGCAGCTTGACTGACGAGAACACTGAAGCTTTCTTT,NA,TRBV10-2,NA,TRBJ1-1
CASSVSGQGTEAFF,TGTGCCAGCAGCGTATCGGGCCAGGGGACTGAAGCTTTCTTT,NA,TRBV9,NA,TRBJ1-1
CASSFSAGAGTEAFF,TGTGCCAGCAGTTTCTCCGCGGGGGCAGGAACTGAAGCTTTCTTT,NA,TRBV27,NA,TRBJ1-1
CASSLRSRDTGELFF,TGCGCCAGCAGCCTTCGGTCTCGGGACACCGGGGAGCTGTTTTTT,NA,TRBV4-1,NA,TRBJ2-2
CASSEVTGRGYGNTIYF,TGTGCCAGCAGTGAAGTTACGGGCAGGGGGTATGGAAACACCATATATTTT,NA,TRBV2,TRBD1,TRBJ1-3
CASSEGLADKQFF,TGCGCCAGCAGTGAAGGGCTAGCGGATAAGCAGTTCTTC,NA,TRBV10-2,TRBD2,TRBJ2-1
CASSLDRARRMNTEAFF,TGTGCCAGCAGCTTAGACAGGGCCAGGAGAATGAACACTGAAGCTTTCTTT,NA,TRBV28,TRBD1,TRBJ1-1
CASSDWASGEQYF,TGCGCCAGCAGTGATTGGGCTTCCGGCGAGCAGTACTTC,NA,TRBV10-1,NA,TRBJ2-7
CASSRGLAGVETQYF,TGTGCCAGCAGCCGAGGACTAGCGGGAGTGGAGACCCAGTACTTC,NA,TRBV3-1/TRBV3-2,TRBD2,TRBJ2-5
CASSPTGTGSHEQYF,TGTGCCAGCAGCCCCACCGGGACAGGGAGCCACGAGCAGTACTTC,NA,TRBV7-8,TRBD1,TRBJ2-7
CASSQEGPPYEQYF,TGCGCCAGCAGCCAAGAGGGGCCACCTTACGAGCAGTACTTC,NA,TRBV4-1,NA,TRBJ2-7
CAGGEETQYF,TGTGCCGGCGGGGAGGAGACCCAGTACTTC,NA,TRBV7-8,NA,TRBJ2-5
CAGRGGTDTQYF,TGTGCCGGGAGGGGTGGGACTGATACGCAGTATTTT,NA,TRBV7-9,TRBD2,TRBJ2-3
CAISTGTSSTDTQYF,TGCGCCATCTCAACTGGGACTAGCAGCACAGATACGCAGTATTTT,NA,TRBV5-1,TRBD2,TRBJ2-3
CASSQGQGVDQPQHF,TGTGCCAGCAGCCAAGGGCAGGGGGTCGATCAGCCCCAGCATTTT,NA,TRBV3-1/TRBV3-2,TRBD1,TRBJ1-5
CASKPWGDSPLHF,TGTGCCAGCAAACCATGGGGGGATTCACCCCTCCACTTT,NA,TRBV5-5,NA,TRBJ1-6
CASTDSRSGGTDTQYF,TGTGCCAGCACCGATTCCCGGTCCGGGGGCACAGATACGCAGTATTTT,NA,TRBV9,NA,TRBJ2-3
CASSPARVRREQFF,TGTGCCAGCTCACCCGCCCGGGTGCGTCGGGAGCAGTTCTTC,NA,TRBV18,NA,TRBJ2-1
CAARRGRGSYEQYF,TGTGCCGCGAGACGGGGCCGGGGGTCTTACGAGCAGTACTTC,NA,TRBV2,NA,TRBJ2-7
CASSKGQGNSPLHF,TGTGCCAGTAGTAAAGGACAGGGTAATTCACCCCTCCACTTT,NA,TRBV19,TRBD1,TRBJ1-6
CASSPLTGVHMNTEAFF,TGTGCCAGCAGTCCCCTGACAGGGGTGCACATGAACACTGAAGCTTTCTTT,NA,TRBV6-6,TRBD1,TRBJ1-1
CASSVDLASGKETQYF,TGTGCCAGCAGCGTAGATCTGGCTAGCGGGAAAGAGACCCAGTACTTC,NA,TRBV9,TRBD2,TRBJ2-5
CASSLAPSGSNEQFF,TGCGCCAGCAGCTTGGCACCTAGCGGGAGTAATGAGCAGTTCTTC,NA,TRBV5-1,TRBD2,TRBJ2-1
CASSSQGNTEAFF,TGTGCCAGCAGCTCACAGGGGAACACTGAAGCTTTCTTT,NA,TRBV7-3,NA,TRBJ1-1
CASNEGGSYNEQFF,TGTGCCAGTAACGAGGGTGGCTCCTACAATGAGCAGTTCTTC,NA,TRBV19,NA,TRBJ2-1
CASSLGIAGPQETQYF,TGTGCCAGCAGCTTAGGGATAGCGGGGCCCCAAGAGACCCAGTACTTC,NA,TRBV7-2,TRBD2,TRBJ2-5
CASSSSSGGAGEQFF,TGTGCCAGCAGTTCGTCTAGCGGGGGGGCCGGAGAGCAGTTCTTC,NA,TRBV6-5,TRBD2,TRBJ2-1
CASNPLGGNSGNTIYF,TGTGCCAGCAACCCACTGGGGGGGAACTCTGGAAACACCATATATTTT,NA,TRBV7-9,NA,TRBJ1-3
CASRTTGTGFAGELFF,TGTGCCAGCAGAACTACCGGGACAGGGTTCGCCGGGGAGCTGTTTTTT,once,TRBV3-1/TRBV3-2,TRBD1,TRBJ2-2
CASSVSPTDETQYF,TGTGCCAGCAGCGTATCCCCGACAGACGAGACCCAGTACTTC,NA,TRBV9,NA,TRBJ2-5